Below, 14 T cell receptor beta chains from the same sample are listed, as sequenced in a study of blood T cell repertoires in COVID-19. Only in-frame clones appear in the TCRdb table, and some are missing; sequencing was by immunoSEQ multiplex PCR. The sample holds about 190,000 clones; about three quarters are singletons and the top ten take approximately 12%. Sequenced material: peripheral blood. The origin of the receptors is a woman at least 80 years old with COVID-19, enrolled during active disease.

J is TRBJ1-1 and V is TRBV15; D uncertain. The CDR3 runs 13 residues. V lost 8 bases and J 6 bases, leaving 16 bases between the germline ends. The germline V gene encodes CDR1 LNHNV and CDR2 YYDKDF (reference sequence). DNA of the CDR3: TGTGCCACCGGACCGAGGGCAGGCGCTGAAGCTTTCTTT. Residues: CATGPRAGAEAFF.

On this clone: Sequence at one end of the junction differs from germline and may be a read error. The rearrangement joins TRBV11-2 to TRBJ2-1, with D tentatively TRBD2 (6 bases). Germline loops: CDR1 SGHAT, CDR2 FQNNGV. This CDR3 contains 16 residues. The CDR3 coding sequence is TGTGCCAGCAGCCTAGACCCGGGACTCCTGATGAATGAGCAGTTCTTC. This gives the protein CASSLDPGLLMNEQFF.

J is TRBJ1-3 and V is TRBV4-3; D gene unclear. V lost 0 bases, J lost 1 base, and 7 bases lay in between. This CDR3 has 15 amino acids. Germline CDR1 and CDR2: LGHNA and YSLEER. CDR3 protein: CASSQDWQSGNTIYF. CDR3 DNA sequence: TGCGCCAGCAGCCAAGACTGGCAGTCTGGAAACACCATATATTTT.

The chain is built from TRBV28 and TRBJ2-7; 9 nucleotides line up with TRBD2. Germline V gene lookup returns CDR1 MDHEN and CDR2 SYDVKM. Losses at the gene ends were 6 bases for V and 4 bases for J; bases not matched to a gene: 13. CDR3 length equals 16 residues. The CDR3 coding sequence is TGTGCCAGCAGGTTAGCGGGAGAGGCGAATCCTTACGAGCAGTACTTC. This gives the protein CASRLAGEANPYEQYF.

The chain has TRBV19 and TRBJ1-5, with TRBD1 identical over 8 bases. Germline values: CDR1 LNHDA, CDR2 SQIVND (reference sequence). There are 14 residues in the CDR3. J gave up 7 bases and V 4 bases, and 6 bases lay outside the gene matches. The DNA of the CDR3 is TGTGCCAGTAGTAGCAGGGGGCGGGGGCAGCCCCAGCATTTT. This codes for CASSSRGRGQPQHF.

The chain couples TRBV7-8 to TRBJ2-7; TRBD2 matches at 9 bases. The CDR3 runs 16 residues. Per the germline V gene, CDR1 is SGHVS and CDR2 is FQNEAQ. Losses at the gene ends were 5 bases for V and 2 bases for J; bases not matched to a gene: 10. CDR3 amino acids: CASSPFAGGQAYEQYF. The CDR3 nucleotides read TGTGCCAGCAGCCCCTTCGCGGGGGGGCAAGCCTACGAGCAGTACTTC.

This sequence joins TRBV4-1 and TRBJ2-1, with 7 bases fitting TRBD2. This CDR3 contains 16 residues. The junction had 3 bases not matched to a gene; V was cut back by 1 base and J by 0 bases. In germline, CDR1 is MGHRA, CDR2 YSYEKL. The CDR3, as DNA: TGCGCCAGCAGCCAAGGTCCGGGAGGCTCCTACAATGAGCAGTTCTTC. Its translation: CASSQGPGGSYNEQFF.

This clone was observed a handful of times. CDR3 sequence reads: CASSSQVEETQYF. The CDR3 DNA is TGTGCCAGCTCATCGCAGGTCGAAGAGACCCAGTACTTC. V and J are TRBV18 and TRBJ2-5; no firm D call. Per the germline V gene, CDR1 is KGHSH and CDR2 is LQKENI. The V gene lost 5 bases and the J gene lost 3 bases, with 10 bases spanning the gap. CDR3 size: 13 residues.

This chain uses TRBV6-2 or TRBV6-3 with TRBJ2-2; 7 nucleotides match TRBD1. Germline assignment: CDR1 MNHEY and CDR2 SVGEGT. With V trimmed by 5 bases and J by 0 bases, 3 bases remained unmatched. This CDR3 spans 15 amino acids. The DNA of the CDR3 is TGTGCCAGCAGTAGGGACAGATCGAACACCGGGGAGCTGTTTTTT. Translating gives CASSRDRSNTGELFF.

The chain carries TRBV6-5 and TRBJ1-6; D unclear. The CDR3 runs 15 residues. Per the germline V gene, CDR1 is MNHEY and CDR2 is SVGAGI. V dropped 6 bases and J dropped 7 bases, with 16 bases sitting between them. CDR3 nucleotide sequence: TGTGCCAGCAGGACCCGGCCAGCGGACAATTCACCCCTCCACTTT. This codes for CASRTRPADNSPLHF.

About this clone: The sample has other DNA sequences that encode this CDR3 too. The gene calls are TRBV7-2 and TRBJ1-1, with D possibly TRBD1 on 6 matching bases. Per germline, CDR1 SGHTA and CDR2 FQGNSA. The CDR3 has 14 amino acids. V was cut by 0 bases and J by 3 bases, with 8 bases left in between. The CDR3 spells CASSLAAGDTEAFF. CDR3 sequence (DNA): TGTGCCAGCAGCTTAGCGGCAGGGGACACTGAAGCTTTCTTT.

The rearrangement joins TRBV18 to TRBJ1-3; 8 positions agree with TRBD1. Germline trimming cut 3 bases from V and 6 bases from J; bases unmatched to any gene: 7. The CDR3 has 15 residues. Germline values: CDR1 KGHSH, CDR2 LQKENI. The CDR3 loop reads CASSPPTGGANTIYF. The CDR3 region has the DNA TGTGCCAGCTCACCTCCCACAGGGGGGGCAAACACCATATATTTT. Combining the CDR3 with reference TRBV18 and TRBJ1-3 gives the whole variable domain NAGVMQNPRHLVRRRGQEARLRCSPMKGHSHVYWYRQLPEEGLKFMVYLQKENIIDESGMPKERFSAEFPKEGPSILRIQQVVRGDSAAYFCASSPPTGGANTIYFGEGSWLTVV.

The CDR3 bases are TGTGCCAGCAGCTTAGCGGGCCGTCAAGGGGCCAACGTCCTGACTTTC. Protein: CASSLAGRQGANVLTF. The J gene is TRBJ2-6, the V gene TRBV7-2; D call uncertain. Trimming took off 0 bases at V and 4 bases at J, with 10 bases between the two ends. Germline V gives CDR1 SGHTA, CDR2 FQGNSA. This CDR3 has 16 amino acids.

J is TRBJ2-1 and V is TRBV10-3, with TRBD2 matching 8 bases. The CDR3 has 16 residues. The ends lost 6 bases at V and 6 bases at J; junction bases unmatched: 13. The germline CDR1 and CDR2 sequences are ENHRY and SYGVKD. Here the CDR3 reads CAISPPAGLDLNEQFF. DNA for the CDR3: TGTGCCATCAGCCCCCCCGCGGGACTAGACCTCAATGAGCAGTTCTTC.